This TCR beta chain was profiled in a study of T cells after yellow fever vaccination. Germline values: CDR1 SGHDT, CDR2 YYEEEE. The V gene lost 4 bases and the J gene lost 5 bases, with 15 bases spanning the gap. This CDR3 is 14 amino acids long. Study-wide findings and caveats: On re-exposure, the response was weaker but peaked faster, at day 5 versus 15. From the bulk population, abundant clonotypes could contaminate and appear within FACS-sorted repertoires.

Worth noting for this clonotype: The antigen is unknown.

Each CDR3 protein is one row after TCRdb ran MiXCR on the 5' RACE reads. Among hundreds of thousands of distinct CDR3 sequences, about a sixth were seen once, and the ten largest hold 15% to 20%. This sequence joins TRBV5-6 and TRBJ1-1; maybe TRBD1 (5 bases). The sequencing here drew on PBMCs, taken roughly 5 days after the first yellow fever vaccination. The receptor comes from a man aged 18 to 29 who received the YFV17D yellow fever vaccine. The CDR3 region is CASSPSDTFTEAFF. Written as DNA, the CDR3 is TGTGCCAGCAGCCCTTCGGACACTTTTACTGAAGCTTTCTTT.